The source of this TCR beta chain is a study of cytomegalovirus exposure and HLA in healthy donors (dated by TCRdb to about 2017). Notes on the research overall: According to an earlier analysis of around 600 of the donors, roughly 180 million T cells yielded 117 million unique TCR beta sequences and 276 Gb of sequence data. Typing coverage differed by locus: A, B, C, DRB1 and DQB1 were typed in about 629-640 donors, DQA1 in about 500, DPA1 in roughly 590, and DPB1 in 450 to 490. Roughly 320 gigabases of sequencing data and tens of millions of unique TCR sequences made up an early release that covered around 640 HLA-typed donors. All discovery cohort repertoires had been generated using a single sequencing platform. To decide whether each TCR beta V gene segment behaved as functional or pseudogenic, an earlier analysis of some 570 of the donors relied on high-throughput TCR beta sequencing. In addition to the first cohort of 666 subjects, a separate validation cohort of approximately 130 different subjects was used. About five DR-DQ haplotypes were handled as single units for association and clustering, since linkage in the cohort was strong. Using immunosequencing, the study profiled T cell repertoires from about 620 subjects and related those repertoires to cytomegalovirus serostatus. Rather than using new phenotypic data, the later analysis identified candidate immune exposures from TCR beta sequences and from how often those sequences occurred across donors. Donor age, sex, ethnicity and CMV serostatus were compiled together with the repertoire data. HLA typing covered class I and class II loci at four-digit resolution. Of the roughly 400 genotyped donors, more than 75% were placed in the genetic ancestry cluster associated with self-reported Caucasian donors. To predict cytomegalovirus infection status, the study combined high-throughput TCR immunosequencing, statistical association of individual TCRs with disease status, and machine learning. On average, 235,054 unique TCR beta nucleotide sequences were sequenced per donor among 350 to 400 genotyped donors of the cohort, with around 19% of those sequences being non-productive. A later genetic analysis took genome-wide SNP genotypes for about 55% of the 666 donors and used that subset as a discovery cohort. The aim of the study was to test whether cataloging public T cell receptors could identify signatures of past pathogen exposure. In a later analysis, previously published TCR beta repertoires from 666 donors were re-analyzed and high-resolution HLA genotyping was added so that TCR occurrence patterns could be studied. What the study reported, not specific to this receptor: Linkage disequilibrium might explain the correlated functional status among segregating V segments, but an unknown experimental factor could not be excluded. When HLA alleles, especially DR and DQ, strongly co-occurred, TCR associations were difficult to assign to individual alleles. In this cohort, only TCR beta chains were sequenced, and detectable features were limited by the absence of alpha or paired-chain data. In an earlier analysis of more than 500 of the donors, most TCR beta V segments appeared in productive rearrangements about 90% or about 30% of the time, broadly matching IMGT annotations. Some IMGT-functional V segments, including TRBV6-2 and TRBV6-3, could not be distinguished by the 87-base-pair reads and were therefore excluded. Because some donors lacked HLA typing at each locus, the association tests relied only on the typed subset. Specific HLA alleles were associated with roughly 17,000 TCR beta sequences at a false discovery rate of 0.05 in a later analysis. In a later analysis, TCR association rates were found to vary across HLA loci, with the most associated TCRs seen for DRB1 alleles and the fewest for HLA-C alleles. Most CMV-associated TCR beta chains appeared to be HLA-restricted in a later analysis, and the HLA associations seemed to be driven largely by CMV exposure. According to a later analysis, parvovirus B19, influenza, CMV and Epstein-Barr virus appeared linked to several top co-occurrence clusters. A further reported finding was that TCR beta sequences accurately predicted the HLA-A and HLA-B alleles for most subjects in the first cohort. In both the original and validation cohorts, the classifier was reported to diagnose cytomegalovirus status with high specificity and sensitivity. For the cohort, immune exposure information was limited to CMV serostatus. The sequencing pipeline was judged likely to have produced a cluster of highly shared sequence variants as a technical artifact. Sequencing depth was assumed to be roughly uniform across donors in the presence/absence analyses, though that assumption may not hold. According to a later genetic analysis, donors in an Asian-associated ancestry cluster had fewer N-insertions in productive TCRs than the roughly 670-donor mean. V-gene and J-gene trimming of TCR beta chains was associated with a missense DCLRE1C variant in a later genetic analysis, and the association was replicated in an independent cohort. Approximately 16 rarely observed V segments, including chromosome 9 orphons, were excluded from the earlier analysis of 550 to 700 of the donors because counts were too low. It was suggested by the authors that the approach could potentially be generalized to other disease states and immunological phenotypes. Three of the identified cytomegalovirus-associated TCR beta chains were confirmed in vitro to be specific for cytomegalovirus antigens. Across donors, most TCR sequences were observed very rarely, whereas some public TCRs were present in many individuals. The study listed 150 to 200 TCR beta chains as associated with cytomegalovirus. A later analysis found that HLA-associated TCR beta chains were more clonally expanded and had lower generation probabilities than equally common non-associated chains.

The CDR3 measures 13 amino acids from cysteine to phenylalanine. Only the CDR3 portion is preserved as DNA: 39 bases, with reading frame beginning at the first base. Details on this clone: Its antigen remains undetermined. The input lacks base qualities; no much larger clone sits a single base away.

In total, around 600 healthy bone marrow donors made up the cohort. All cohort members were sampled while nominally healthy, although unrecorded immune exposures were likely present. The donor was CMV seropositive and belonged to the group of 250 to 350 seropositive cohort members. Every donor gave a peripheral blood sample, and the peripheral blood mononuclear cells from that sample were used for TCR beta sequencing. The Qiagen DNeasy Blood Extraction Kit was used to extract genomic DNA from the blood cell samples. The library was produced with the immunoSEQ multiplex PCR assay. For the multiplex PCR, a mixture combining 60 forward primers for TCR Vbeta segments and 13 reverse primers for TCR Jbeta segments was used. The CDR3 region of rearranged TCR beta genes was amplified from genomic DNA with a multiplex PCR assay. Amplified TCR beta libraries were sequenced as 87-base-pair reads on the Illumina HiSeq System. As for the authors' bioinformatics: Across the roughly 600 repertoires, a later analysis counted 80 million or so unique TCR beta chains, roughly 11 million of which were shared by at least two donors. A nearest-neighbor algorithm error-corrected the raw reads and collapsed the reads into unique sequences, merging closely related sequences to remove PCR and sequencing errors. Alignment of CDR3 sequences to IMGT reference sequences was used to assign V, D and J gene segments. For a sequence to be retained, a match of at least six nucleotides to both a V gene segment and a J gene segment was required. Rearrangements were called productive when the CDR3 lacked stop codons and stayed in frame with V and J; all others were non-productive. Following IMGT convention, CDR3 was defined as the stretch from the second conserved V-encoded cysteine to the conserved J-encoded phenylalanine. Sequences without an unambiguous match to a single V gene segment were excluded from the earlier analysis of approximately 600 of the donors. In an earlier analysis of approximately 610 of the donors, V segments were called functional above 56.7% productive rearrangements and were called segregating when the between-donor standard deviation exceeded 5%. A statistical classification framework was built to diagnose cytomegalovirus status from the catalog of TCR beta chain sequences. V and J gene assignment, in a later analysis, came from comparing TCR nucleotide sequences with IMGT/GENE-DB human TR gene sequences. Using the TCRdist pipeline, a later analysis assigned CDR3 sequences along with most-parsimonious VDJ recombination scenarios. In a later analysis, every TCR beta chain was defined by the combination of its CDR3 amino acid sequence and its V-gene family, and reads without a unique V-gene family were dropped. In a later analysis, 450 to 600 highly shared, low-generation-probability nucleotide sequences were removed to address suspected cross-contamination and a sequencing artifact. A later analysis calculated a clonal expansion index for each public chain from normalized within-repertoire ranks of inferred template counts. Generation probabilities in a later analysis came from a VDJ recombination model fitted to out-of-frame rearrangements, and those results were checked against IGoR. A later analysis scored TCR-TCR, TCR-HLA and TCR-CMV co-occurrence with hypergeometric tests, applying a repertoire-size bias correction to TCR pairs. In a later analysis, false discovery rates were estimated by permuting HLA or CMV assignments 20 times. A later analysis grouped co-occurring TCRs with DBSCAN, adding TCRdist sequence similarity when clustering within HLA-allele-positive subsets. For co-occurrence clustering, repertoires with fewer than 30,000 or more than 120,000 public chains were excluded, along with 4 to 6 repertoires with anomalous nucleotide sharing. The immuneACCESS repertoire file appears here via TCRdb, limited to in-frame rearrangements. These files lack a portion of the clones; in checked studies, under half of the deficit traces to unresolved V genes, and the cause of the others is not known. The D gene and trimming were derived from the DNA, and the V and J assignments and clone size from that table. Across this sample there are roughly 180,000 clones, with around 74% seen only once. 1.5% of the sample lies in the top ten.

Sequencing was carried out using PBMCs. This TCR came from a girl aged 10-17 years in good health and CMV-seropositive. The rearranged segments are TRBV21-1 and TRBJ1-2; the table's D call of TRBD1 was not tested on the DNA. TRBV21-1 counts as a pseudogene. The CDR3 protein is CASSDMGLYGYTF. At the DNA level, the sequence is TGTGCCAGCAGTGACATGGGGCTATATGGCTACACCTTC.